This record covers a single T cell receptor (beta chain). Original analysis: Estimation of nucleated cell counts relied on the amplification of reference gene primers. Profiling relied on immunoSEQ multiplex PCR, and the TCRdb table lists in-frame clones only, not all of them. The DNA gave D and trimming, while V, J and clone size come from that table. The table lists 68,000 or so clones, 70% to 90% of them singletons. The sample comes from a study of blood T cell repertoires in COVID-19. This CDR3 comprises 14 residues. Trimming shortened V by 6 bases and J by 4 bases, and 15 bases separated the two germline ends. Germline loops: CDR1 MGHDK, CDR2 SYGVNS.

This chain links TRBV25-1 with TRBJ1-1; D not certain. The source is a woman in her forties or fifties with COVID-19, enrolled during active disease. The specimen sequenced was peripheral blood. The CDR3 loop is CASRGSGRGTEAFF. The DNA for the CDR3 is TGTGCCAGCAGGGGCAGCGGTCGCGGCACTGAAGCTTTCTTT.